This passage covers 24 T cell receptor beta chains from one sample sequenced in a study of blood T cells in healthy people across ages. Using a J-beta primer mix together with a sample-barcoded 5' primer, a second PCR was run for roughly 7 to 11 cycles. TCRdb used MiXCR to reprocess the 5' RACE reads, holding one entry per CDR3 protein. The sample holds 1.5 million to 2 million distinct CDR3 sequences; 25% to 30% are singletons and the top ten take around 7.7%. The sequenced sample consisted of blood. These receptors all come from a woman aged 25 to 39 in good health.

This sequence joins TRBV20-1 and TRBJ2-7; D call uncertain. V lost 5 bases to trimming and J lost 2 bases, with 16 bases between them. Germline values: CDR1 DFQATT, CDR2 SNEGSKA (reference sequence). CDR3 length: 14 amino acids. The CDR3 bases are TGCAGTGCTGGACCCCAACCCACGACCTACGAGCAGTACTTC. This gives the protein CSAGPQPTTYEQYF.

The table lists this clonotype with many counts. The chain carries TRBV29-1 and TRBJ2-6; TRBD1 matches 7 bases. The trim removed 7 bases at V and 1 base at J, leaving 7 bases unmatched. Germline values: CDR1 SQVTM, CDR2 ANQGSEA. This CDR3 contains 15 residues. CDR3 sequence (DNA): TGCAGCGCCGGGACAGAAATTTCTGGGGCCAACGTCCTGACTTTC. Translating it yields CSAGTEISGANVLTF.

Here the CDR3 reads CASSLWGPNYGYTF. Here the CDR3 DNA reads TGTGCCAGCAGCTTATGGGGACCCAACTATGGCTACACCTTC. The chain recombines TRBV7-2 with TRBJ1-2; D possibly corresponds to TRBD1 (5 bases). Between the trimmed V and J ends, which lost 2 bases and 2 bases, there was a span of 9 bases. The CDR3 is 14 residues long. From germline, CDR1 is SGHTA and CDR2 FQGNSA.

A few counts support this clonotype. V and J are TRBV9 and TRBJ2-7, with TRBD1 as a possible D gene (6 bases). CDR1 and CDR2 (germline): SGDLS, YYNGEE. V lost 3 bases, J lost 6 bases, and 10 bases lay in between. CDR3 length: 12 amino acids. As DNA, the CDR3 is TGTGCCAGCAGCGACCCAGGGGCCGAGCAGTACTTC. Translating gives CASSDPGAEQYF.

V gene TRBV5-1 combines with J gene TRBJ1-5; TRBD1 aligns across 8 bases. The CDR3 length is 14 residues. CDR1 and CDR2 (germline): SGHRS, YFSETQ. V dropped 0 bases and J dropped 7; count of bases not matched to a gene: 3. The CDR3 region is CASSLGTGFQPQHF. As DNA, the CDR3 is TGCGCCAGCAGCTTGGGGACAGGGTTCCAGCCCCAGCATTTT.

This rearrangement joins TRBV7-9 to TRBJ2-5; 11 bases are a match to TRBD2. This CDR3 comprises 16 residues. Looked up from germline, CDR1 is SEHNR and CDR2 is FQNEAQ (reference sequence). Trimming took 1 base from V and 5 from J; bases not matched to a gene: 6. The DNA of the CDR3 is TGTGCCAGCAGCTTAGGACTAGCGGGAAGGAGGGAGACCCAGTACTTC. Protein product: CASSLGLAGRRETQYF.

This clonotype was recorded a few times. The chain recombines TRBV2 with TRBJ2-1; D is unclear. Germline V gene data show CDR1 as SNHLY and CDR2 as FYNNEI. This CDR3 region has 15 residues. V lost 3 bases, J lost 4 bases, and 13 bases lay in between. The CDR3 nucleotides are TGTGCCAGCAGTGAGAACGCCGGCCGTTACAATGAGCAGTTCTTC. It specifies CASSENAGRYNEQFF.

There are a few counts of this clonotype. This chain links TRBV7-2 with TRBJ2-6; weak D call: TRBD1 (5 bases). The CDR3 consists of 17 residues. The germline V and J ends were trimmed by 2 bases and 2 bases, with 13 bases remaining between them. Germline V gives CDR1 SGHTA, CDR2 FQGNSA. The CDR3 loop reads CASSLRGPWAGANVLTF. CDR3 bases: TGTGCCAGCAGCTTAAGGGGTCCCTGGGCTGGGGCCAACGTCCTGACTTTC.

This clonotype appeared many times. The gene calls are TRBV6-1 and TRBJ2-7; D not resolved. CDR1 and CDR2 from the germline V gene are MNHNS and SASEGT. V lost 6 bases and J 6 bases, leaving 12 bases between the germline ends. This CDR3 spans 12 amino acids. This CDR3 reads CASSKVGGEQYF. DNA of the CDR3: TGTGCCAGCAGCAAGGTGGGTGGCGAGCAGTACTTC.

In this sample, this clonotype turned up many times. V usage is TRBV7-2 and J usage is TRBJ2-7; the D gene is possibly TRBD2 (5 bases). V lost 5 bases to trimming and J lost 7 bases, with 15 bases between them. The CDR3 is made up of 13 amino acids. Germline loops: CDR1 SGHTA, CDR2 FQGNSA. CDR3 sequence (DNA): TGTGCCAGCAGCGCGCCGGGGTTAGGGGAGCAGTACTTC. Its protein is CASSAPGLGEQYF.

This clonotype was picked up a small number of times. The rearrangement joins TRBV10-3 to TRBJ2-5; TRBD2 is a possible D gene (5 bases). The CDR3 is 14 residues long. Germline CDR1 ENHRY, CDR2 SYGVKD. V dropped 2 bases and J dropped 2 bases, with 9 bases sitting between them. The DNA of the CDR3 is TGTGCCATCAGTGAGCCGGGAACACAAGAGACCCAGTACTTC. Translated, it gives CAISEPGTQETQYF.

The genes are TRBV20-1 and TRBJ2-5; tentative D call: TRBD2 (7 bases). The assigned J gene may be wrong: the sequence end matches TRBJ2-7 better. The CDR3 extends over 13 amino acids. CDR1 is DFQATT, CDR2 SNEGSKA, per germline (reference sequence). This chain's CDR3 is CSTGGAESYEQYF. In DNA form, the CDR3 reads TGCAGTACTGGGGGGGCGGAATCATACGAGCAGTACTTC.

With regard to this clonotype: Relative to the germline gene, one junction end is altered; a read error may explain this. This chain links TRBV12-3 or TRBV12-4 with TRBJ2-7, with a tentative D call TRBD1 (6 bases). The end of the DNA aligns better with TRBJ2-5, so the J call may be wrong. The CDR3 contains 13 residues. The CDR3 region has the DNA TGTGTCAGCAGTTTAGGACAGAAAGAGACCCAGTACTTC. Translation gives CVSSLGQKETQYF.

The chain combines TRBV6-1 with TRBJ2-5; 11 nucleotides agree with TRBD2. Germline V CDR1 and CDR2: MNHNS, SASEGT. This CDR3 region has 18 residues. The trim removed 1 base at V and 4 bases at J, leaving 11 bases unmatched. Here the CDR3 reads CASSEGWSSGGVRETQYF. The CDR3 DNA is TGTGCCAGCAGTGAAGGGTGGAGTAGCGGGGGGGTCCGAGAGACCCAGTACTTC.

The chain uses TRBV20-1 and TRBJ1-6; TRBD1 might be the D (6 bases). Trimming removed 0 bases at V and 0 bases at J, with 12 bases between. Germline values: CDR1 DFQATT, CDR2 SNEGSKA (reference sequence). This CDR3 is 17 amino acids long. CDR3 sequence (DNA): TGCAGTGCTAGAGATGGAAGGGGGAGCTCCTATAATTCACCCCTCCACTTT. This gives the protein CSARDGRGSSYNSPLHF.

This clonotype was observed a few times. In DNA, the CDR3 is TGCGCCAGCAGCTTGGGTCACTTGGGCGTCTTAGAGCGGGCTTTCTTT. Protein product: CASSLGHLGVLERAFF. The chain is built from TRBV5-1 and TRBJ1-1, with D unresolved. Between the trimmed V and J ends, which lost 0 bases and 11 bases, there was a span of 23 bases. The germline CDR1 and CDR2 sequences are SGHRS and YFSETQ. This CDR3 is built from 16 residues. The variable domain in full, completed from reference TRBV5-1 and TRBJ1-1, reads KAGVTQTPRYLIKTRGQQVTLSCSPISGHRSVSWYQQTPGQGLQFLFEYFSETQRNKGNFPGRFSGRQFSNSRSEMNVSTLELGDSALYLCASSLGHLGVLERAFFGQGTRLTVV.

This clonotype was detected only a few times. This rearrangement joins TRBV5-1 to TRBJ2-7, with 7 bases fitting TRBD1. This CDR3 has 17 residues. From germline, CDR1 is SGHRS and CDR2 YFSETQ. V gave up 3 bases and J gave up 1 base; unmatched junction bases: 13. The CDR3 region is CASSWIVQGPRSYEQYF. Written as DNA, the CDR3 is TGCGCCAGCAGCTGGATAGTACAGGGGCCTAGATCCTACGAGCAGTACTTC.

This clonotype was detected many times. V gene TRBV20-1 combines with J gene TRBJ2-7; D may be TRBD1 (6 bases). The V gene's germline CDR1 is DFQATT and CDR2 SNEGSKA (reference sequence). V lost 6 bases, J lost 2 bases, and 14 bases lay in between. The CDR3 totals 13 residues. The CDR3 reads CSAPIGTTYEQYF. CDR3 sequence (DNA): TGCAGTGCCCCCATCGGGACAACCTACGAGCAGTACTTC.

With regard to this clonotype: Since no conserved phenylalanine or tryptophan closes the CDR3, a read error is the likely cause. V is TRBV5-1 and J is TRBJ2-5, with 7 nucleotides matching TRBD2. V lost 4 bases and J lost 4; bases outside the gene matches: 7. The CDR3 contains 14 residues. The germline gives CDR1 SGHRS, CDR2 YFSETQ. CDR3 protein: CASSLPSGGETQYI. The CDR3 coding sequence is TGCGCCAGCAGCCTTCCTAGCGGTGGAGAGACCCAGTACATC.

A word on this clonotype: A junction end diverges from the germline sequence, so it may reflect a read error. This rearrangement joins TRBV10-3 to TRBJ2-5; D unclear. CDR1 and CDR2 from the germline V gene are ENHRY and SYGVKD. CDR3 length: 15 amino acids. This chain's CDR3 is CVISESTQGRETQYF. The DNA for the CDR3 is TGTGTCATCAGTGAGTCGACTCAAGGCCGGGAGACCCAGTACTTC.

This clonotype was counted between two and nine times. The chain employs TRBV5-1 and TRBJ1-2; the D gene is possibly TRBD1 (6 bases). Trimming took off 5 bases at V and 6 bases at J, with 17 bases between the two ends. The CDR3 sequence is 14 residues long. The germline CDR1 and CDR2 sequences are SGHRS and YFSETQ. CDR3 loop: CASRATGRKDGYTF. DNA for the CDR3: TGCGCCAGCAGGGCTACAGGGAGAAAAGATGGCTACACCTTC.

This clonotype was detected only once. Since a much larger clone is just one base distant, this may be a read error. The chain has TRBV29-1 and TRBJ2-5; unclear D gene. V was clipped by 7 bases and J by 3 bases, with 12 bases between them. CDR1 and CDR2 (germline): SQVTM, ANQGSEA. The length of the CDR3 is 12 residues. The CDR3 DNA is TGCAGCGGTGACCGCATGAAAGAGACCCAGTACTTC. Protein: CSGDRMKETQYF.

This clonotype was detected many times. An end of the junction does not agree with germline; a read error may underlie this. The V and J genes are TRBV7-2 and TRBJ2-7; D is possibly TRBD2 (7 bases). CDR3 length: 16 residues. The V gene's germline CDR1 is SGHTA and CDR2 FQGNSA. The CDR3 DNA reads as TGTGCCAGCAGATTAGGGGGGGCTAGCGGCACCTACGAGCAGTACTTC. Amino acid sequence: CASRLGGASGTYEQYF.

The rearrangement uses TRBV7-2 and TRBJ2-1; 7 nucleotides line up with TRBD1. Germline V lookup: CDR1 SGHTA, CDR2 FQGNSA. After removal of 3 bases from V and 5 bases from J, the junction contained 7 bases not matched to a gene. The CDR3 has 15 amino acids. CDR3 loop: CASSLRQGQNNEQFF. The CDR3 coding sequence is TGTGCCAGCAGCTTGAGACAGGGACAGAACAATGAGCAGTTCTTC.